In this sample, the clone carrying this TCR beta chain turned up a few times. Its antigen is as yet unknown. These data are taken from a study of blood T cells in healthy people across ages. V was clipped by 3 bases and J by 4 bases, with 13 bases between them. From germline, CDR1 is SGHTA and CDR2 FQGNSA. The CDR3 runs to 15 residues. PBMCs, at least 7 million per sample, were isolated. Regarding the study as a whole: CMV status of donors was not determined, possibly confounding expanded clonotype changes.

Using a J-beta primer mix together with a sample-barcoded 5' primer, a second PCR was run for about 6 to 11 cycles. MiXCR, applied by TCRdb to the 5' RACE reads, yields one record per CDR3 protein. The data hold roughly 1 million distinct CDR3 sequences, with about 25% observed a single time. This sample was shared with a second study, whose subject was T cells of mothers and their children.

The TCR originated in a girl aged 2-15 years in good health. The sequenced sample was blood. The rearrangement links TRBV7-2 to TRBJ1-3; TRBD1 might be the D (5 bases). Here the CDR3 DNA reads TGTGCCAGCAGCTTCCGGGGGGTGGAAGGAAACACCATATATTTT. Protein sequence: CASSFRGVEGNTIYF.